This T cell receptor (beta chain) was documented in a study of CD8 T cells in Susac syndrome. Purification of the CD8+ and CD4+ T cells relied on negative isolation, and TEMRA cells underwent FACS enrichment. This clonotype appeared once. Looked up from germline, CDR1 is LGHDT and CDR2 is YNNKEL (reference sequence). This CDR3 region has 14 residues. Trimming took 3 bases from V and 5 from J; bases not matched to a gene: 6. cDNA came from around 0.5 to 1 ug RNA primed by random hexamers. The immunoSEQ assay covered 54 Vbeta and 13 Jbeta segments for CDR3. From the immunoSEQ multiplex PCR reads, TCRdb called clonotypes with MiXCR, one entry per CDR3 protein. The sample consists of around 95,000 distinct CDR3 sequences, 95% of them appearing once.

Input material: CD8+ T cells from PBMCs. The source of this sequence is a human donor with Susac syndrome. The chain links TRBV3-1 to TRBJ2-7, with TRBD2 matching over 8 bases. CDR3 amino acids: CASSHPGGANEQYF. CDR3 bases: TGTGCCAGCAGCCACCCCGGGGGGGCCAACGAGCAGTACTTC.